The entry below gives a single T cell receptor beta chain sequence along with its context. The antigen is not known. Positive CCR7 selection of CD45RO-negative cells yielded the naive CD8 cells, and terminally differentiated effector memory CD45RA+ cells were excluded. This sample is part of a study of shared clonotypes between healthy human individuals. Broader study findings: Genetic and exposure-history diversity was limited by the few donors.

Template for every sorted-subset replicate PCR totaled around 210 ng DNA, around 32,000 T cell genomes. The assay was immunoSEQ multiplex PCR, and TCRdb's table has in-frame clones only and misses some. The data show roughly 850,000 clones, about 96% seen once. The germline V and J ends were trimmed by 6 bases and 2 bases, with 14 bases remaining between them. This CDR3 is 15 amino acids long. Germline values: CDR1 MDHEN, CDR2 SYDVKM. This chain links TRBV28 with TRBJ1-3; perhaps TRBD1 as D (5 bases). Sequencing used naive CD8+ T cells sorted from blood. The clonotype was recovered from a man aged 25 to 40 in good health. The CDR3 sequence is CASSNTGDTGNTIYF. Written as DNA, the CDR3 is TGTGCCAGCAGCAATACAGGTGATACTGGAAACACCATATATTTT.